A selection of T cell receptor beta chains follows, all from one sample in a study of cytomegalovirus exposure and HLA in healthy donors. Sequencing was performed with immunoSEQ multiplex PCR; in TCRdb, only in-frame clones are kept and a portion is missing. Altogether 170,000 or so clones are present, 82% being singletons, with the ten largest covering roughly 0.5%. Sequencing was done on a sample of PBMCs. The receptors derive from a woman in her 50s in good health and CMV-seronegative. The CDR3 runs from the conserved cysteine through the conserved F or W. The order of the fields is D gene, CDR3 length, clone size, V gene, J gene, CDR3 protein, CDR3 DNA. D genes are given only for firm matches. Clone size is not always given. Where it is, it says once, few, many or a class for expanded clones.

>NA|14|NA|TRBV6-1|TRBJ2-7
CASSVLDTSYEQYF
TGTGCCAGCAGTGTCCTCGACACGTCCTACGAGCAGTACTTC
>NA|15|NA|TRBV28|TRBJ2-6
CASCPNLSGANVLTF
TGTGCCAGCTGCCCTAACCTCTCTGGGGCCAACGTCCTGACTTTC
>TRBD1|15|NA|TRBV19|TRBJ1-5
CASSMWDSGNQPQHF
TGTGCCAGTAGTATGTGGGACAGCGGCAATCAGCCCCAGCATTTT
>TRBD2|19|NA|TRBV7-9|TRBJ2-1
CASSLGGLAGWGAYNEQFF
TGTGCCAGCAGCCTTGGGGGACTAGCGGGATGGGGGGCTTACAATGAGCAGTTCTTC
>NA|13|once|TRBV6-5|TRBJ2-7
CATTRDTNYEQYF
TGTGCCACCACCAGGGACACCAACTACGAGCAGTACTTC
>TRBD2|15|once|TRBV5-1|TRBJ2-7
CASSLDSGGAYEQYF
TGCGCCAGCAGCTTGGATTCGGGGGGTGCCTACGAGCAGTACTTC
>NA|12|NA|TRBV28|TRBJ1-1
CASRSITGEAFF
TGTGCCAGCAGATCCATTACAGGGGAAGCTTTCTTT
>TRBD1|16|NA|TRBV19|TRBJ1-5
CASRGPRTGRYQPQHF
TGTGCCAGTAGGGGACCTAGGACAGGGCGATATCAGCCCCAGCATTTT
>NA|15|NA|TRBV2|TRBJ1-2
CASSEQRHVSYGYTF
TGTGCCAGCAGTGAACAAAGACATGTTTCCTATGGCTACACCTTC
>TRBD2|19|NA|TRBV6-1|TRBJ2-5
CASSEDLRRGAPAGETQYF
TGTGCCAGCAGTGAAGATCTGCGGCGGGGGGCCCCTGCGGGAGAGACCCAGTACTTC
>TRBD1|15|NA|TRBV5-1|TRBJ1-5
CASSEGDREGQPQHF
TGCGCCAGCAGCGAGGGGGACAGGGAGGGACAGCCCCAGCATTTT
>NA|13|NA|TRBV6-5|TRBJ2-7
CASSHMNSYEQYF
TGTGCCAGCAGTCACATGAATTCCTACGAGCAGTACTTC
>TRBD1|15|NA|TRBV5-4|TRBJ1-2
CASSEGQRLSYGYTF
TGTGCCAGCAGCGAGGGACAGAGGCTTAGCTATGGCTACACCTTC
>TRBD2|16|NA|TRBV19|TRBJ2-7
CASSIEGPSGTYEQYF
TGTGCCAGTAGTATAGAGGGGCCTAGCGGAACCTACGAGCAGTACTTC
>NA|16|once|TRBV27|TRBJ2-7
CASSLSSTTSSYEQYF
TGTGCCAGCAGTTTATCGTCGACTACCAGCTCCTACGAGCAGTACTTC
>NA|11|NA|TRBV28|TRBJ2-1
CASSFRGGQFF
TGTGCCAGCAGTTTCAGGGGCGGGCAGTTCTTC